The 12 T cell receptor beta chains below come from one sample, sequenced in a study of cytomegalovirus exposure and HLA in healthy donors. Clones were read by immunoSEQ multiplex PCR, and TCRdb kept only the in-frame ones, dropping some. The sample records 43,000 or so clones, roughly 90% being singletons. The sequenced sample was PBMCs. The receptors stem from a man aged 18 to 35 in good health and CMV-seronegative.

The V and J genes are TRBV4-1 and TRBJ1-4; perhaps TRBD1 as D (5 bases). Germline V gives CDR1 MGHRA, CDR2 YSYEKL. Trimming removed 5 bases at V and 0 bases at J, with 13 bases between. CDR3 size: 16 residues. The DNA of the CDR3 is TGCGCCAGCAGCTCCCGGGGGGGTGCAACTAATGAAAAACTGTTTTTT. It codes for CASSSRGGATNEKLFF.

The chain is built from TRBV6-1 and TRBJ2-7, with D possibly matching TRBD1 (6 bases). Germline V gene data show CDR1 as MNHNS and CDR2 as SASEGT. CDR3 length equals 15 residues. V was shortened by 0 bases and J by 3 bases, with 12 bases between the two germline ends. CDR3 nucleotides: TGTGCCAGCAGTGAAGCGGGACATCTGGACTACGAGCAGTACTTC. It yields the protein CASSEAGHLDYEQYF.

DNA for the CDR3: TGTGCCAGCAGCTCGCCAGGGGGTACCTACGAGCAGTACTTC. It yields the protein CASSSPGGTYEQYF. The chain combines TRBV7-9 with TRBJ2-7; 7 bases line up with TRBD1. V gave up 4 bases and J gave up 2 bases; unmatched junction bases: 5. The CDR3 is 14 amino acids. Germline values: CDR1 SEHNR, CDR2 FQNEAQ (reference sequence).

The CDR3 bases are TGTGCCAGCTCATCTTCCGGGAACGGGCTTCTTAATGAAAAACTGTTTTTT. Protein product: CASSSSGNGLLNEKLFF. The chain recombines TRBV18 with TRBJ1-4; D is undetermined. Germline CDR1 and CDR2: KGHSH and LQKENI. The CDR3 sequence is 17 residues long. Trimming left V 5 bases short and J 4 bases short, with 20 bases between.

CDR3 amino acids: CASSAGTGPYEQYF. The CDR3 DNA is TGTGCCAGTAGTGCCGGGACAGGCCCCTACGAGCAGTACTTC. The genes are TRBV19 and TRBJ2-7; 8 bases match TRBD1. Germline loops: CDR1 LNHDA, CDR2 SQIVND (reference sequence). The CDR3 sequence is 14 residues long. V gave up 5 bases and J gave up 2 bases; unmatched junction bases: 5.

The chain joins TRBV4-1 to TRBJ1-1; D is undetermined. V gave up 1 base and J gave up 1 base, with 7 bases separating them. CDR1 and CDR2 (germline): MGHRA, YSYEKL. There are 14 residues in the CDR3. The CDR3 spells CASSQVRQNTEAFF. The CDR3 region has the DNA TGCGCCAGCAGCCAAGTTCGACAGAACACTGAAGCTTTCTTT.

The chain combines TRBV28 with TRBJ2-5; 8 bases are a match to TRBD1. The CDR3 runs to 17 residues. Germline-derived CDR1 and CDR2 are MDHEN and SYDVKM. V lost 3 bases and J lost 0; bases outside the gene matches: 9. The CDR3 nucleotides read TGTGCCAGCAGTTTCCCCAGGGGGCGTGGGAACCAAGAGACCCAGTACTTC. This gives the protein CASSFPRGRGNQETQYF. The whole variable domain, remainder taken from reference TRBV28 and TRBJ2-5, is DVKVTQSSRYLVKRTGEKVFLECVQDMDHENMFWYRQDPGLGLRLIYFSYDVKMKEKGDIPEGYSVSREKKERFSLILESASTNQTSMYLCASSFPRGRGNQETQYFGPGTRLLVL.

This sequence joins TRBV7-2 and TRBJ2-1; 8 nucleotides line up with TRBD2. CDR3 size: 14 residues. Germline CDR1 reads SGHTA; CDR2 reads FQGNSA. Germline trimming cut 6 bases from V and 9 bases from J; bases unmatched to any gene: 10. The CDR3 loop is CASRRAGEFAEQFF. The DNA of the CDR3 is TGTGCCAGCAGGCGAGCGGGAGAATTCGCTGAGCAGTTCTTC.

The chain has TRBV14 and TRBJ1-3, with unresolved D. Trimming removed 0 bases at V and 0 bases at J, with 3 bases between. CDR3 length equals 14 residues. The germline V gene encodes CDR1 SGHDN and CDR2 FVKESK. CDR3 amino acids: CASSQDLSGNTIYF. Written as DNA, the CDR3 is TGTGCCAGCAGCCAAGATCTCTCTGGAAACACCATATATTTT.

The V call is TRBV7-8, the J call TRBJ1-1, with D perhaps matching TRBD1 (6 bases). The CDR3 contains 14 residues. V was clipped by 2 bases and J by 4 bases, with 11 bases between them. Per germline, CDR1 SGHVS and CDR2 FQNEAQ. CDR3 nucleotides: TGTGCCAGCAGCTTACGATTACAGGGCACTGAAGCTTTCTTT. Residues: CASSLRLQGTEAFF.

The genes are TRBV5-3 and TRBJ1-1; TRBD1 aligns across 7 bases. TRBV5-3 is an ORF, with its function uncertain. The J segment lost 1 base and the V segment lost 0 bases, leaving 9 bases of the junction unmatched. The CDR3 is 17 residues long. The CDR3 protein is CARSLDRNRDRNTEAFF. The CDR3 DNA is TGTGCCAGAAGCTTGGACCGAAACCGGGACAGGAACACTGAAGCTTTCTTT.

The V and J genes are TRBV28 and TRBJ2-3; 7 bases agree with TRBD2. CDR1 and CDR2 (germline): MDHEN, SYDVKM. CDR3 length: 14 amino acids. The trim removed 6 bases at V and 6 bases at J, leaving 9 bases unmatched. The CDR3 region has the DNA TGTGCCAGCAGGACGAGGCGCGGGAGCGATACGCAGTATTTT. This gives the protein CASRTRRGSDTQYF. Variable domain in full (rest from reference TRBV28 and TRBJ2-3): DVKVTQSSRYLVKRTGEKVFLECVQDMDHENMFWYRQDPGLGLRLIYFSYDVKMKEKGDIPEGYSVSREKKERFSLILESASTNQTSMYLCASRTRRGSDTQYFGPGTRLTVL.